What follows describes a single T cell receptor beta chain. Its antigen remains unknown. The data were taken from a study of T cells expressing NK-cell markers. Study-level results: A handful of donors likewise had their CD3+CD56-NKG2C+ fraction led by these clonotypes. Dominant NKG2C+ clonotypes in roughly 6 donors made up roughly 1.0-7.0% of CD8+ T cells.

The TCR beta cDNA came from 5'RACE template switching with UMIs. TCRdb reanalyzed the 5' RACE reads and collapses them to one entry per CDR3 protein, without DNA. The listing contains 300,000 to 500,000 distinct CDR3 sequences. The clonotype originates from a woman aged 50 to 60 in good health. Sequencing was performed on blood T cells: a sorted CD56 or NKG2C T cell subset, CD4+ or CD8+ T cells, or bulk PBMC T cells (not recorded which).

The CDR3 spells CASSLTGVRGPQHF. J is TRBJ1-5 and V is TRBV25-1; no DNA is available, so the TRBD1 call from TCRdb remains unchecked. There are 14 residues in the CDR3. CDR1 and CDR2 from the germline V gene are MGHDK and SYGVNS.